A selection of T cell receptor beta chains follows, all from one sample in a study of human T cells and chemical hapten exposure. TCRdb ran MiXCR on the RACE reads and lists one entry per CDR3 protein. The sample comprises more than 80,000 distinct CDR3 sequences, 9.5% to 14% of which are singletons, and under 4.5% rests with the top ten. Here the sequenced sample was whole blood, taken in connection with sensitization to the hapten diphenylcyclopropenone (DPC). The receptors here all came from a woman in her 50s with alopecia areata. Some clones in this sample may be carry-over from other donors' samples. The CDR3 runs from the conserved cysteine through the conserved F or W. The D gene is left open where the match is weak. Some rows have no size entry. The others give once, few or many, or a class for an expanded clone.

abundance,d_gene,j_gene,v_gene,CDR3aa,CDR3nt
many,-,TRBJ1-6,TRBV20-1,CSARVGGDGYNSPLHF,TGCAGTGCTAGAGTGGGAGGGGATGGATATAATTCACCCCTCCACTTT
-,TRBD2,TRBJ2-1,TRBV11-2,CASSGSGRSRNEQFF,TGTGCCAGCAGCGGTAGCGGGAGAAGTCGAAATGAGCAGTTCTTC
-,TRBD1,TRBJ1-1,TRBV18,CASSPGTGNTEAFF,TGTGCCAGCTCGCCCGGGACAGGGAACACTGAAGCTTTCTTT
many,TRBD1,TRBJ2-7,TRBV27,CASGKGTAVEQYF,TGTGCCAGCGGGAAGGGGACAGCCGTCGAGCAGTACTTC
many,-,TRBJ1-5,TRBV3-1,CASSQSHSNQPQHF,TGTGCCAGCAGCCAGAGCCATAGCAATCAGCCCCAGCATTTT
-,-,TRBJ2-1,TRBV28,CASSSPGSQQFF,TGTGCCAGCAGCTCGCCGGGTAGCCAGCAGTTCTTC
few,TRBD2,TRBJ2-5,TRBV4-2,CASTPTSGKETQYF,TGTGCCAGCACCCCGACTAGCGGAAAAGAGACCCAGTACTTC
many,-,TRBJ2-2,TRBV4-3,CASSSRQSAGELFF,TGCGCCAGCAGCTCCCGCCAATCGGCCGGGGAGCTGTTTTTT
many,TRBD1,TRBJ2-4,TRBV20-1,CSARIPGQGAKNIQYF,TGCAGTGCTAGAATACCGGGACAGGGAGCCAAAAACATTCAGTACTTC
many,-,TRBJ2-3,TRBV4-2,CASSPQAPISTDTQYF,TGTGCCAGCAGCCCCCAGGCACCCATAAGCACAGATACGCAGTATTTT
few,TRBD2,TRBJ2-1,TRBV14,CASSQLPLSGGLYNEQFF,TGTGCCAGCAGCCAATTACCCCTAAGCGGGGGCCTCTACAATGAGCAGTTCTTC
-,TRBD2,TRBJ2-1,TRBV7-7,CASSITSGGGEQFF,TGTGCTAGCAGCATCACTAGCGGGGGGGGTGAGCAGTTCTTC
many,TRBD1,TRBJ1-1,TRBV12-3/TRBV12-4,CASSRWTGVLGTEAFF,TGTGCCAGCAGTCGGTGGACAGGGGTTTTGGGCACTGAAGCTTTCTTT
-,-,TRBJ2-1,TRBV6-1,CASEGGKASSYNVQFF,TGTGCCAGCGAGGGGGGAAAGGCAAGCTCCTACAATGTGCAGTTCTTC
many,-,TRBJ2-2,TRBV7-6,CASSQPSETGELFF,TGTGCCAGCAGTCAACCGTCAGAGACCGGGGAGCTGTTTTTT
-,-,TRBJ2-7,TRBV4-1,CASSQATGQPYEQYF,TGCGCCAGCAGCCAGGCCACGGGCCAACCCTACGAGCAGTACTTC
few,-,TRBJ1-2,TRBV4-2,CASSQDIGSHGYTF,TGTGCCAGCAGCCAAGATATAGGCTCGCATGGCTACACCTTC
-,TRBD1,TRBJ1-1,TRBV18,CASSPRDREGAMNTEAFF,TGTGCCAGCTCACCCCGGGACAGGGAGGGGGCCATGAACACTGAAGCTTTCTTT
many,TRBD2,TRBJ2-1,TRBV4-3,CASSQDIPTSGQSSYNEQFF,TGCGCCAGCAGCCAAGATATTCCCACTAGCGGGCAAAGCTCCTACAATGAGCAGTTCTTC
-,-,TRBJ1-2,TRBV3-1,CASSLDFGYTF,TGTGCCAGCAGCCTTGACTTCGGCTACACCTTC
many,-,TRBJ1-2,TRBV29-1,CSVDPHGYGYTF,TGCAGCGTTGATCCCCACGGCTATGGCTACACCTTC
many,-,TRBJ2-1,TRBV7-9,CASSSWQGADEQFF,TGTGCCAGCAGCTCCTGGCAAGGGGCTGATGAGCAGTTCTTC
many,-,TRBJ2-2,TRBV11-2,CASSRDPSNTGELFF,TGTGCCAGCAGCCGAGACCCTTCGAACACCGGGGAGCTGTTTTTT
-,TRBD1,TRBJ2-3,TRBV5-1,CASGAQGADTQYF,TGCGCCAGCGGGGCCCAGGGGGCTGATACGCAGTATTTT
-,TRBD2,TRBJ2-1,TRBV18,CASSPLPSGSYNEQFF,TGTGCCAGCTCACCCCTCCCTAGCGGGAGCTACAATGAGCAGTTCTTC
many,-,TRBJ2-1,TRBV6-5,CASSYAGRFNEQFF,TGTGCCAGCAGTTATGCAGGGAGGTTCAATGAGCAGTTCTTC
few,TRBD1,TRBJ1-1,TRBV29-1,CSVERLGQGARTEAFF,TGCAGCGTTGAAAGATTGGGGCAGGGGGCGCGAACTGAAGCTTTCTTT
many,-,TRBJ2-6,TRBV6-6,CASSSGSANVLTF,TGTGCCAGCAGCTCCGGTTCGGCCAACGTCCTGACTTTC
few,TRBD1,TRBJ1-2,TRBV14,CASSQAYAGRGIYGYTF,TGTGCCAGCAGCCAAGCATATGCCGGCAGGGGGATTTATGGCTACACCTTC
-,-,TRBJ1-5,TRBV20-1,CSGRDYSNQPQHF,TGCAGTGGGCGGGATTATAGCAATCAGCCCCAGCATTTT
-,TRBD2,TRBJ2-7,TRBV7-3,CASSSSGTPPYEQYF,TGTGCCAGCAGCTCCAGCGGGACTCCGCCCTACGAGCAGTACTTC
many,-,TRBJ2-7,TRBV5-1,CASSLAASAAMGEQYF,TGCGCCAGCAGCTTGGCCGCTAGCGCCGCAATGGGCGAGCAGTACTTC
-,-,TRBJ1-3,TRBV29-1,CSVSPSSGNTIYF,TGCAGCGTTTCACCGAGCTCTGGAAACACCATATATTTT
-,-,TRBJ2-7,TRBV20-1,CSGLVGSYEQYF,TGCAGTGGGCTAGTGGGATCCTACGAGCAGTACTTC
many,-,TRBJ1-2,TRBV4-1,CASSRNREVGYTF,TGCGCCAGCAGCCGAAACAGGGAAGTGGGCTACACCTTC
-,-,TRBJ1-1,TRBV6-5,CASSYGGSPNTEAFF,TGTGCCAGCAGTTACGGGGGCAGCCCCAACACTGAAGCTTTCTTT
many,-,TRBJ2-3,TRBV15,CATSIPRGGTDTQYF,TGTGCCACCAGCATCCCCAGGGGGGGCACAGATACGCAGTATTTT
many,TRBD2,TRBJ2-5,TRBV12-3/TRBV12-4,CASSFPRAGGPLRQTQYF,TGTGCCAGCAGTTTTCCCCGGGCGGGAGGGCCTCTCCGTCAGACCCAGTACTTC
many,TRBD2,TRBJ2-1,TRBV11-2,CASSLDFRGGVTYNEQFF,TGTGCCAGCAGCTTAGATTTCCGGGGGGGCGTAACCTACAATGAGCAGTTCTTC
many,-,TRBJ1-1,TRBV7-8,CASSLAWGQNTEAFF,TGTGCCAGCAGCTTAGCGTGGGGGCAGAACACTGAAGCTTTCTTT
many,TRBD1,TRBJ1-2,TRBV27,CASSAWTGAHIYGYTF,TGTGCCAGCAGCGCATGGACAGGGGCGCATATCTATGGCTACACCTTC
-,TRBD1,TRBJ2-7,TRBV29-1,CSVDGTGYEQYF,TGCAGCGTCGATGGGACAGGGTACGAGCAGTACTTC